These 25 T cell receptor beta chains were all obtained from the same sample, sequenced in a study of low-dose radiotherapy and immunotherapy resistance in tumors. Time point defined: before trial treatment. TRAV- and TRBV-specific primers, spanning alpha and beta chains, primed first-strand cDNA. TCR amplification involved around 22 PCR cycles with a constant-region primer and V-primer adapter. TCRdb re-analysed the reads in MiXCR, keeping a single row per CDR3 protein. The sample records tens of thousands of distinct CDR3 sequences, roughly 31% being singletons. The material sequenced was PBMCs, taken before treatment. The receptors originated from a female donor with ovarian cancer.

In its sample, this clonotype was seen many times. This sequence joins TRBV14 and TRBJ2-3; D is unclear. The CDR3 sequence is 16 residues long. CDR1 is SGHDN, CDR2 FVKESK, per germline. Trimming took 4 bases from V and 0 from J, leaving 14 bases between them. CDR3 coding DNA: TGTGCCAGCAGCCGGACGGTTGTCGCTAGCACAGATACGCAGTATTTT. This sequence encodes CASSRTVVASTDTQYF.

There are many counts of this clonotype. This chain links TRBV5-1 with TRBJ1-6; maybe TRBD1 (5 bases). Trimming removed 4 bases at V and 7 bases at J, with 9 bases between. This CDR3 has 13 residues. Per germline, CDR1 SGHRS and CDR2 YFSETQ. CDR3 loop: CASSGAGNSPLHF. CDR3 coding DNA: TGCGCCAGCAGCGGAGCAGGGAATTCACCCCTCCACTTT.

The chain uses TRBV20-1 and TRBJ2-3; possibly TRBD1 for D (5 bases). Germline V gives CDR1 DFQATT, CDR2 SNEGSKA (reference sequence). V was trimmed by 6 bases and J by 11 bases, leaving 21 bases between them. The CDR3 spans 13 residues. CDR3 DNA: TGCAGTGCGCCTTGGGGCCTCCAACTGGGGCAGTATTTT. Protein product: CSAPWGLQLGQYF.

This clonotype was picked up many times. This chain links TRBV7-8 with TRBJ2-7; perhaps TRBD2 as D (6 bases). This CDR3 is 18 amino acids long. Germline V lookup: CDR1 SGHVS, CDR2 FQNEAQ. V dropped 6 bases and J dropped 7 bases, with 31 bases sitting between them. Written as DNA, the CDR3 is TGTGCCAGCAGAACCAGGGCGGACCAGGCGAGGGAGGATGGGGAGCAGTACTTC. It specifies CASRTRADQAREDGEQYF. Complete variable domain (other parts from reference TRBV7-8 and TRBJ2-7): GAGVSQSPRYKVAKRGQDVALRCDPISGHVSLFWYQQALGQGPEFLTYFQNEAQLDKSGLPSDRFFAERPEGSVSTLKIQRTQQEDSAVYLCASRTRADQAREDGEQYFGPGTRLTVT.

The chain carries TRBV4-1 and TRBJ1-5; a weak D match, TRBD1 (5 bases). Germline CDR1 is MGHRA and CDR2 is YSYEKL. The length of the CDR3 is 15 residues. V was cut by 3 bases and J by 3 bases, with 12 bases left in between. The CDR3 reads CASSHTTGVNQPQHF. The CDR3 DNA is TGCGCCAGCAGCCATACGACGGGGGTCAATCAGCCCCAGCATTTT.

This clonotype was recorded many times. The V and J genes are TRBV19 and TRBJ2-1; 11 nucleotides line up with TRBD2. The germline V gene has CDR1 LNHDA and CDR2 SQIVND (reference sequence). This CDR3 has 14 residues. Trimming at V came to 4 bases and at J to 7 bases, leaving 3 bases not matched to a gene. The CDR3 sequence: CASSSSGRANEQFF. The CDR3 region has the DNA TGTGCCAGTAGTAGTAGCGGGAGGGCTAATGAGCAGTTCTTC.

This clonotype occurred many times. V and J are TRBV28 and TRBJ2-2, with 11 positions matching TRBD1. V dropped 6 bases and J dropped 6; count of bases not matched to a gene: 0. The CDR3 sequence is 13 residues long. Looked up from germline, CDR1 is MDHEN and CDR2 is SYDVKM. The CDR3 protein is CASRGQGAGELFF. The CDR3, as DNA: TGTGCCAGCAGGGGACAGGGGGCCGGGGAGCTGTTTTTT.

This clonotype was picked up many times. The V and J genes are TRBV2 and TRBJ2-5, with D perhaps TRBD2 (7 bases). CDR1 SNHLY and CDR2 FYNNEI come from the germline V gene. The CDR3 has 15 amino acids. V lost 7 bases and J lost 5, with 20 bases in between. CDR3 sequence reads: CASKPRGGRWETQYF. CDR3 coding DNA: TGTGCCAGCAAGCCGAGGGGGGGGCGGTGGGAGACCCAGTACTTC.

About this clonotype itself: A far larger clone is off by one base, so a read error is likely. The chain has TRBV15 and TRBJ2-7; no definite D call. This CDR3 spans 13 amino acids. Germline CDR1 reads LNHNV; CDR2 reads YYDKDF (reference sequence). Deletions cut 0 bases from V and 7 bases from J, with 10 bases between. The CDR3 is CATSRDVGNEQYF. DNA of the CDR3: TGTGCCACCAGCAGAGACGTTGGGAATGAGCAGTACTTC.

The chain recombines TRBV13 with TRBJ1-1; D is perhaps TRBD1 (5 bases). Germline values: CDR1 PRHDT, CDR2 FYEKMQ (reference sequence). Trimming stripped 4 bases from V and 5 bases from J, with 17 bases between. This CDR3 contains 15 residues. CDR3 DNA sequence: TGTGCCAGCAGCTACGTCAAGGGGAGGAGGACTGAAGCTTTCTTT. Translated, it gives CASSYVKGRRTEAFF.

This clonotype was seen many times. The J gene is TRBJ1-6, the V gene TRBV28, with D perhaps TRBD1 (6 bases). Trimming left V 6 bases short and J 7 bases short, with 13 bases between. The V gene's germline CDR1 is MDHEN and CDR2 SYDVKM. The CDR3 has 14 residues. The CDR3: CASSTTGRNSPLHF. The CDR3 DNA sequence: TGTGCCAGCAGCACGACAGGCCGGAATTCACCCCTCCACTTT.

The chain couples TRBV11-2 to TRBJ1-1, with D unclear. The V gene lost 1 base and the J gene lost 10 bases, with 7 bases spanning the gap. Germline CDR1 is SGHAT and CDR2 is FQNNGV. The CDR3 spans 11 residues. The CDR3 loop reads CASSLAAPAFF. DNA of the CDR3: TGTGCCAGCAGCTTAGCAGCGCCAGCTTTCTTT. Complete variable domain (other parts from reference TRBV11-2 and TRBJ1-1): EAGVAQSPRYKIIEKRQSVAFWCNPISGHATLYWYQQILGQGPKLLIQFQNNGVVDDSQLPKDRFSAERLKGVDSTLKIQPAKLEDSAVYLCASSLAAPAFFGQGTRLTVV.

The rearrangement uses TRBV6-2 or TRBV6-3 and TRBJ1-2; no clear D. From germline, CDR1 is MNHEY and CDR2 SVGEGT. The CDR3 covers 13 residues. With 6 bases removed from V and 8 bases from J, the gap between germline ends came to 16 bases. The CDR3 reads CASSLGSNGGYTF. DNA of the CDR3: TGTGCCAGCAGCCTAGGGAGTAATGGCGGCTACACCTTC.

This clonotype occurred many times. This rearrangement joins TRBV6-2 or TRBV6-3 to TRBJ2-3; TRBD2 matches 12 bases. The CDR3 is 17 amino acids. Germline V CDR1 and CDR2: MNHEY, SVGEGT. Trimming took 6 bases from V and 1 from J; bases not matched to a gene: 8. CDR3 sequence reads: CASRTTRLAGGTDTQYF. DNA for the CDR3: TGTGCCAGCAGAACCACCAGACTAGCGGGAGGCACAGATACGCAGTATTTT.

The sample holds many counts of this clonotype. The J gene is TRBJ2-1, the V gene TRBV18, with a weak D call TRBD1 (6 bases). In germline, CDR1 is KGHSH, CDR2 LQKENI. V lost 2 bases and J 8 bases, leaving 16 bases between the germline ends. The CDR3 extends over 15 amino acids. In DNA form, the CDR3 reads TGTGCCAGCTCACCATCTGGACAGCGGACCCATGAGCAGTTCTTC. Translating gives CASSPSGQRTHEQFF. Variable domain in full (rest from reference TRBV18 and TRBJ2-1): NAGVMQNPRHLVRRRGQEARLRCSPMKGHSHVYWYRQLPEEGLKFMVYLQKENIIDESGMPKERFSAEFPKEGPSILRIQQVVRGDSAAYFCASSPSGQRTHEQFFGPGTRLTVL.

The rearrangement joins TRBV28 to TRBJ1-5, with D maybe TRBD1 (6 bases). This CDR3 has 15 amino acids. The V end lost 5 bases, the J end lost 0 bases, and 11 bases lay between the germline ends. CDR1 and CDR2 (germline): MDHEN, SYDVKM. CDR3 sequence (DNA): TGTGCCAGCAGTGTGGGGGGGGCTAGCAATCAGCCCCAGCATTTT. It is translated as CASSVGGASNQPQHF.

This clonotype was picked up many times. This chain joins TRBV29-1 and TRBJ2-7; D is ambiguous. Germline V gives CDR1 SQVTM, CDR2 ANQGSEA. The CDR3 runs 12 residues. The V end was cut by 0 bases, the J end by 6 bases, with 9 bases between. The CDR3 protein is CSVEELGLEQYF. The CDR3 DNA reads TGCAGCGTTGAAGAGTTAGGCCTCGAGCAGTACTTC.

At least ten counts were recorded for this clonotype. The rearrangement uses TRBV19 and TRBJ1-6; D not resolved. CDR3 size: 13 residues. Germline V gene data show CDR1 as LNHDA and CDR2 as SQIVND (reference sequence). Trimming removed 5 bases at V and 8 bases at J, with 10 bases between. CDR3 in amino acids: CASSSTADSPLHF. The DNA of the CDR3 is TGTGCCAGTAGTTCGACGGCGGATTCACCCCTCCACTTT.

This clonotype is deemed medium-sized. The chain combines TRBV5-6 with TRBJ2-7; a possible D gene is TRBD2 (5 bases). Trimming left V 4 bases short and J 0 bases short, with 14 bases between. Germline V gives CDR1 SGHDT, CDR2 YYEEEE. The CDR3 has 15 residues. The CDR3 protein is CASSPGRRSSYEQYF. CDR3 DNA: TGTGCCAGCAGCCCCGGACGGAGGAGCTCCTACGAGCAGTACTTC.

This clonotype was picked up one time. A read error is likely here: a far larger clone is one base away. The chain links TRBV7-2 to TRBJ2-1, with D uncertain. The CDR3 extends over 14 amino acids. Germline V gives CDR1 SGHTA, CDR2 FQGNSA. V lost 3 bases and J lost 10, with 16 bases in between. Here the CDR3 reads CASSFEWDRSEQFF. CDR3 DNA sequence: TGTGCCAGCAGCTTCGAGTGGGATAGGAGCGAGCAGTTCTTC.

This clonotype was recorded at least ten times. CDR3 DNA: TGCGCCAGCAGCTTGACAGGGGAATCTGAAGCTTTCTTT. This encodes CASSLTGESEAFF. The chain links TRBV5-1 to TRBJ1-1; TRBD1 matches at 7 bases. The germline V gene encodes CDR1 SGHRS and CDR2 YFSETQ. The V gene end was trimmed by 1 base and the J gene end by 6 bases; junction bases not matched to a gene: 3. This CDR3 is built from 13 residues.

At least ten counts were recorded for this clonotype. This chain joins TRBV4-1 and TRBJ2-1, with D perhaps assigned TRBD1 or TRBD2 (5 bases each). V lost 0 bases and J lost 7, with 22 bases in between. Germline CDR1 reads MGHRA; CDR2 reads YSYEKL. There are 18 residues in the CDR3. CDR3 in amino acids: CASSQDTSPGLPSNEQFF. CDR3 bases: TGCGCCAGCAGCCAAGATACCTCCCCGGGGCTTCCCAGTAATGAGCAGTTCTTC.

At least ten counts were recorded for this clonotype. The chain employs TRBV23-1 and TRBJ2-1; D not resolved. TRBV23-1 is placed among ORFs of uncertain function. The length of the CDR3 is 14 residues. V was shortened by 1 base and J by 5 bases, with 9 bases between the two germline ends. The CDR3 nucleotides are TGCGCCAGCAGTCAATGGCTACCGGACAATGAGCAGTTCTTC. Its protein is CASSQWLPDNEQFF.

This clonotype was counted many times. The genes are TRBV6-2 or TRBV6-3 and TRBJ1-1; tentative D call: TRBD1 (5 bases). Trimming cost V 2 bases and J 6 bases, with 13 bases left between them. The germline V gene encodes CDR1 MNHEY and CDR2 SVGEGT. This CDR3 is built from 14 residues. Written as DNA, the CDR3 is TGTGCCAGCAGTTACACCCTTCGGGGGGCTGAAGCTTTCTTT. This sequence encodes CASSYTLRGAEAFF.

The rearrangement joins TRBV11-1 to TRBJ1-1; no definite D call. The CDR3 contains 13 residues. In germline, CDR1 is SGHAT, CDR2 FQDESV (reference sequence). V shed 5 bases and J shed 3 bases, with 10 bases lying between them. The CDR3: CASSLARYTEAFF. The DNA for the CDR3 is TGTGCCAGCAGCCTTGCCAGGTACACTGAAGCTTTCTTT.